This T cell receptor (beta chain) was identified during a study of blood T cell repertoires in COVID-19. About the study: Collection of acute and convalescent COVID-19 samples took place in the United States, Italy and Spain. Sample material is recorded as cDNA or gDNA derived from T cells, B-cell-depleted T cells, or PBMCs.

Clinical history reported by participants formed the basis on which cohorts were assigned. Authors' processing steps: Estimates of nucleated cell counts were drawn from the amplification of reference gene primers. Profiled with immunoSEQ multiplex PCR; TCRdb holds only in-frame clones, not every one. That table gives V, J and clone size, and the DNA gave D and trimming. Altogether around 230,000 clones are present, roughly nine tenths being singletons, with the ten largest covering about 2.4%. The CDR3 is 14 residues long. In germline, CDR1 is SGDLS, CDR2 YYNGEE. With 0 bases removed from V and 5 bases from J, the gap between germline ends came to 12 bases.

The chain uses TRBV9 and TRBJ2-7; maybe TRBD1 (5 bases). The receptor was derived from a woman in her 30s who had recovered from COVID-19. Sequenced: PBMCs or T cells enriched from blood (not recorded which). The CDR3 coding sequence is TGTGCCAGCAGCGTAGACACGTGGGGCCACGAGCAGTACTTC. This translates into CASSVDTWGHEQYF. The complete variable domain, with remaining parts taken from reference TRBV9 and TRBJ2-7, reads DSGVTQTPKHLITATGQRVTLRCSPRSGDLSVYWYQQSLDQGLQFLIQYYNGEERAKGNILERFSAQQFPDLHSELNLSSLELGDSALYFCASSVDTWGHEQYFGPGTRLTVT.